The source of this T cell receptor beta chain is a study of PD-1 blockade in mismatch repair-deficient tumors. General study results and limits: Rapid post-treatment expansion, then contraction, generally preceding radiologic response, marked tumor-resident clones.

Clones were sequenced by immunoSEQ multiplex PCR, and TCRdb holds only the in-frame ones, with some missing. In the table there are about 68,000 clones, around 73% of which are singletons. A remark on this clone: Its specificity is unknown.

V lost 8 bases, J lost 7 bases, and 7 bases stayed unmatched. Germline V gene lookup returns CDR1 SEHNR and CDR2 FQNEAQ (reference sequence). CDR3 length: 14 amino acids. The chain uses TRBV7-9 and TRBJ2-1, with TRBD2 matching over 11 bases. This sequence was found in an adult with mismatch repair-deficient cancer. The input for sequencing was peripheral blood, taken 2 weeks after starting pembrolizumab. CDR3 DNA: TGTGCCAGCCAGACTAGCGGGGTTTTGAATGAGCAGTTCTTC. Amino acids: CASQTSGVLNEQFF.